A single TCR beta chain is shown here with its context. This entry is derived from a study of blood T cell repertoires in COVID-19. Study-wide background: Spain, Italy and the United States supplied samples that represented acute and convalescent COVID-19.

Data came from immunoSEQ multiplex PCR; TCRdb stores just in-frame clones and leaves some out. The sample has about 110,000 clones, 70% to 90% seen once. The CDR3 runs 13 residues. This TCR was recovered from a man aged 40-50 years with acute or convalescent COVID-19. The sequenced sample was peripheral blood. The chain has TRBV21-1 and TRBJ2-7; the table names TRBD1, a call not compared with the DNA. TRBV21-1 is a documented pseudogene. DNA of the CDR3: TGTGCCAGCAGCATTTCCAGGGGGGCCGAGCAGTACTTC. Its protein product is CASSISRGAEQYF.